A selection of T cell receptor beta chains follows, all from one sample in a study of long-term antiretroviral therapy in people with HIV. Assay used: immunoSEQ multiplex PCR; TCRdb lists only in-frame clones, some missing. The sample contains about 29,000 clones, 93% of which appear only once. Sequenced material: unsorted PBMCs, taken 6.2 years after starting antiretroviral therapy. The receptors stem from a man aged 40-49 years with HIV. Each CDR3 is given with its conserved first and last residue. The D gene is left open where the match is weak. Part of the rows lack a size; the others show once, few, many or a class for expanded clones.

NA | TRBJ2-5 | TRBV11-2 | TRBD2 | TGTGCCAGCAGCATTGGGGGGGGAGAGACCCAGTACTTC | CASSIGGGETQYF
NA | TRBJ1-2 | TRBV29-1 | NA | TGCAGCGTGGGGGATACTAACTATGGCTACACCTTC | CSVGDTNYGYTF
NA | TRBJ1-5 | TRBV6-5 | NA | TGTGCCAGCAGTTACCGGACGGGGAGCAATCAGCCCCAGCATTTT | CASSYRTGSNQPQHF
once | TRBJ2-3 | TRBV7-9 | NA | TGTGCTCCGGCGGAGCTCAACACAGATACGCAGTATTTT | CAPAELNTDTQYF
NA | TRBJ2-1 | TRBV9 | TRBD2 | TGTGCCAGCAGCGTAGTAGGGGGTAGCGGGGGGTACAATGAGCAGTTCTTC | CASSVVGGSGGYNEQFF
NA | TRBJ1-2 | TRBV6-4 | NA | TGTGCCAGCAGCCCCACTGATGGGGGTAAAGTCCCCTACACCTTC | CASSPTDGGKVPYTF
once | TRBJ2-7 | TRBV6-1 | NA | TGTGCCAGCAGTGCGCTCCCTGAGGGCGGGATTAAGTACTTC | CASSALPEGGIKYF
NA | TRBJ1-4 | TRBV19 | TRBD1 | TGTGCCAGCGGACAGGGTGCCGGAAAACTGTTTTTT | CASGQGAGKLFF
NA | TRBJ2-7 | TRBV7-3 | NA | TGTGCCAGCAGCTTAGGGCTGAGCTCCTACGAGCAGTACTTC | CASSLGLSSYEQYF
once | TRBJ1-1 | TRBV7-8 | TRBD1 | TGTGCCAGCATCCCCGGGACAGGGAGGAACACTGAAGCTTTCTTT | CASIPGTGRNTEAFF
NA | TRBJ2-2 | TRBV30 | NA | TGTGCCTGGAGTGAGGGTCCGACCGGGGAGCTGTTTTTT | CAWSEGPTGELFF